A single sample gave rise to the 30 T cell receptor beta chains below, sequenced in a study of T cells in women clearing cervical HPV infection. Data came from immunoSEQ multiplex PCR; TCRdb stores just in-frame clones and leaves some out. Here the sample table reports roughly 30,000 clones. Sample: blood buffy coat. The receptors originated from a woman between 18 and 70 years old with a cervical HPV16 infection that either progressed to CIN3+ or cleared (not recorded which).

The CDR3 sequence is CASSSGATRDYDYTF. Partial CDR3 DNA: TGTGCCAGCAGCTCGGGAGCCACCAGGGATTACGAC. This chain uses TRBV7-9 with TRBJ1-2, with D tentatively TRBD1 (5 bases). The read terminates 3 residues ahead of where the CDR3 ends, so the germline J gene completes it. This CDR3 has 15 amino acids. Looked up from germline, CDR1 is SEHNR and CDR2 is FQNEAQ (reference sequence).

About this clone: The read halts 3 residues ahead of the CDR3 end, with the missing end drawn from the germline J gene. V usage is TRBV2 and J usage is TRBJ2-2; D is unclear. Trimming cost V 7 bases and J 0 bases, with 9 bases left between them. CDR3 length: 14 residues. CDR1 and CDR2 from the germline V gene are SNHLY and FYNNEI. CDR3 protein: CASNPDTNTGELFF. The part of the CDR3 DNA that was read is TGTGCCAGCAACCCAGACACGAACACCGGGGAG.

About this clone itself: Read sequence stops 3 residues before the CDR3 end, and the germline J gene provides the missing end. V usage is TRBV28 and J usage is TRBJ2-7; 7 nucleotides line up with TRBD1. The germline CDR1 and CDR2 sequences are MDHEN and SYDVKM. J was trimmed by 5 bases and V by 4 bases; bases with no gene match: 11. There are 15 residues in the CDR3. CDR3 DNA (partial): TGTGCCAGCAGTTATTCGGGGACAGCGTTTGACGAG. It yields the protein CASSYSGTAFDE. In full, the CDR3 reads CASSYSGTAFDEQYF.

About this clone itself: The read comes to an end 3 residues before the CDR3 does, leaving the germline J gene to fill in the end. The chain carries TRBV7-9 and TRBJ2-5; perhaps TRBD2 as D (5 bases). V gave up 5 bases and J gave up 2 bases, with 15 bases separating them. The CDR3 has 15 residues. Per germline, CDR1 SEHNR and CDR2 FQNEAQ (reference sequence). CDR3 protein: CASSPGSNSQETQYF. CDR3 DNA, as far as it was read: TGTGCCAGCAGCCCGGGGAGCAACTCACAAGAGACC.

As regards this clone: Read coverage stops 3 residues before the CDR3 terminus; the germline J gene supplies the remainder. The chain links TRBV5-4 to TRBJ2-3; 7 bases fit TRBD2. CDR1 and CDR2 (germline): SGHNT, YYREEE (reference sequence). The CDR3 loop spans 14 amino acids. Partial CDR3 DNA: TGTGCCAGCAGCTTGGAAGTTAATCTAGCGGCG. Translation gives CASSLEVNLAA. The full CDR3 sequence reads CASSLEVNLAAQYF.

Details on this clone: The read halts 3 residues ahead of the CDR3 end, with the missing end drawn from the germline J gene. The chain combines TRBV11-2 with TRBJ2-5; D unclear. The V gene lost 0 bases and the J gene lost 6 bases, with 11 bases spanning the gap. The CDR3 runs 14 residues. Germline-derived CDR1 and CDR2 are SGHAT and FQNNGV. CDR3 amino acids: CASSLEYSAKTQYF. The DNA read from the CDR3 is TGTGCCAGCAGCTTAGAGTACAGTGCCAAGACC.

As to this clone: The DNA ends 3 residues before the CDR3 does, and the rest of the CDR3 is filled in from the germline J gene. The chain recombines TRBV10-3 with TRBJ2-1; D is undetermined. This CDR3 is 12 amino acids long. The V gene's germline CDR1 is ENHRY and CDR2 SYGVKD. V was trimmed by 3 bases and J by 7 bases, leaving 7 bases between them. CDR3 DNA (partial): TGTGCCATCAGTGATGTTTCGAATGAG. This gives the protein CAISDVSNE. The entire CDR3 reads CAISDVSNEQFF.

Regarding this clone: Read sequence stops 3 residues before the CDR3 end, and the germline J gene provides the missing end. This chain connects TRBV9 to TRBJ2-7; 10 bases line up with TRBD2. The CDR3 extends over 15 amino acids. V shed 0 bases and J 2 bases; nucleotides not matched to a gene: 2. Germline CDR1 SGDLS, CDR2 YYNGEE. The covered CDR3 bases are TGTGCCAGCAGCGTAGCTAGCGGGAGCCCCTACGAG. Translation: CASSVASGSPYE. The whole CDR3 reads CASSVASGSPYEQYF.

The part of the CDR3 DNA that was read is TGCAGCGTTGAGGGACAGTCGCCCGGGGAG. Residues: CSVEGQSPGE. The CDR3 in full is CSVEGQSPGELFF. This chain connects TRBV29-1 to TRBJ2-2; the match to TRBD1 covers 7 bases. The sequenced fragment ends 3 residues before the CDR3 boundary, so the rest is inferred from the germline J gene. The V segment lost 3 bases and the J segment 6 bases; nucleotides outside the gene matches: 4. The CDR3 is 13 residues long. Per the germline V gene, CDR1 is SQVTM and CDR2 is ANQGSEA.

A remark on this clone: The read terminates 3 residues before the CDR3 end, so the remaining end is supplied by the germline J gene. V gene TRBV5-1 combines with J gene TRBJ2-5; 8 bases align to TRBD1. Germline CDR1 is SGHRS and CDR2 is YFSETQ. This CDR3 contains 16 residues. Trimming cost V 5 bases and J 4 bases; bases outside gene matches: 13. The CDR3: CASRYGQGAGGETQYF. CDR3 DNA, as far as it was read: TGCGCCAGCAGATACGGCCAGGGGGCAGGGGGAGAGACC.

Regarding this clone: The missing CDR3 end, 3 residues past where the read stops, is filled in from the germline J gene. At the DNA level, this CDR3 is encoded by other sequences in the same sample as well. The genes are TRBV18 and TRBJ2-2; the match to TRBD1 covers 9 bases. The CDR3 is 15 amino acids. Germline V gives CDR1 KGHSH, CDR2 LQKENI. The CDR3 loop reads CASSPPGQGGEKLFF. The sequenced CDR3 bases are TGTGCCAGCTCACCCCCGGGACAGGGAGGTGAAAAG.

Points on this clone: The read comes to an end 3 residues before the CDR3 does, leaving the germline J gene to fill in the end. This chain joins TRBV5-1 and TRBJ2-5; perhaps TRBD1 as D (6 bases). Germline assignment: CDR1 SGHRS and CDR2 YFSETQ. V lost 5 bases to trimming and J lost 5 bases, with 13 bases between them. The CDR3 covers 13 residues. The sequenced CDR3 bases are TGCGCCAGCAGGTTAGGGGGAGAGGAGACC. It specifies CASRLGGEET. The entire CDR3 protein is CASRLGGEETQYF.

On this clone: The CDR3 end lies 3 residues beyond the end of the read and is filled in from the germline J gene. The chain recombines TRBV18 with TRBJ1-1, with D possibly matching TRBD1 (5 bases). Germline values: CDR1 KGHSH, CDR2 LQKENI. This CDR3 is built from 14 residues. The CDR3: CASSPPSQGETAFF. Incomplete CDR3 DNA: TGTGCCAGCTCACCACCGTCTCAAGGGGAGACA.

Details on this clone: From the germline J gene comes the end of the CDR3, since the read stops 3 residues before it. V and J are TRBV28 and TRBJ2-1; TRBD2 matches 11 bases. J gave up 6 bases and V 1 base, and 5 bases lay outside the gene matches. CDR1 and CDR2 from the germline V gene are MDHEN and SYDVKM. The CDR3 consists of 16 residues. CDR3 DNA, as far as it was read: TGTGCCAGCAGTTTATTAGCTAGCGGGGGGTTCAATGAG. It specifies CASSLLASGGFNE. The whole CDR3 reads CASSLLASGGFNEQFF.

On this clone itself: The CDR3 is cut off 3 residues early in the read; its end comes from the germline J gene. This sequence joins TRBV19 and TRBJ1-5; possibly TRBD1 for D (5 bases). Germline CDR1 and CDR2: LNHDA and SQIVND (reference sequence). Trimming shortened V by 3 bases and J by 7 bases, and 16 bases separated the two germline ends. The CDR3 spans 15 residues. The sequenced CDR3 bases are TGTGCCAGTAGTATTGGGGCGAGGGGTGGACAGCCC. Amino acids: CASSIGARGGQP. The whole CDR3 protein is CASSIGARGGQPQHF.

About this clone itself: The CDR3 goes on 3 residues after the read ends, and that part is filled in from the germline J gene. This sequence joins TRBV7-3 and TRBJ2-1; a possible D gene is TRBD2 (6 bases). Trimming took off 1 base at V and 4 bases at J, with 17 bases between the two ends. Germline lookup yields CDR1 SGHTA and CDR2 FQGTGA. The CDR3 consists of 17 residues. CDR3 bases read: TGTGCCAGCAGCTTAAATTCTATTAGCGGAGTTTACAATGAG. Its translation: CASSLNSISGVYNE. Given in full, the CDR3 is CASSLNSISGVYNEQFF.

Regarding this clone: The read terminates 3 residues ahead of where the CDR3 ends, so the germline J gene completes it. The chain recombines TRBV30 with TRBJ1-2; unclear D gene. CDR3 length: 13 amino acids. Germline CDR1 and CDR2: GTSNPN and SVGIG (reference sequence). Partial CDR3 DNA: TGTGCCTGGAGTACCAGTGGGCGATGGGGC. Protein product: CAWSTSGRWG. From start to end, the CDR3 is CAWSTSGRWGYTF. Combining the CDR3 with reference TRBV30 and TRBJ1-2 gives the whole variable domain SQTIHQWPATLVQPVGSPLSLECTVEGTSNPNLYWYRQAAGRGLQLLFYSVGIGQISSEVPQNLSASRPQDRQFILSSKKLLLSDSGFYLCAWSTSGRWGYTFGSGTRLTVV.

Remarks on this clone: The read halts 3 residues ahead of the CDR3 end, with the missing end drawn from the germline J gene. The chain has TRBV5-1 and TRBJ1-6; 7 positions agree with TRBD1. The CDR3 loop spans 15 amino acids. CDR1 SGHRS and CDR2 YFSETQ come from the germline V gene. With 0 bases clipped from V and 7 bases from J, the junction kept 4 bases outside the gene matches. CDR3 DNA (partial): TGCGCCAGCAGCTTGGGACAGGGTCTGAATTCACCC. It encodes CASSLGQGLNSP. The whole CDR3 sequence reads CASSLGQGLNSPLHF.

The DNA read from the CDR3 is TGTGCCAGCAGTGCGACAAGCAATCAGCCG. Residues: CASSATSNQP. The complete CDR3 protein is CASSATSNQPQYF. The chain employs TRBV6-1 and TRBJ2-3; D not certain. The read halts 3 residues ahead of the CDR3 end, with the missing end drawn from the germline J gene. Per germline, CDR1 MNHNS and CDR2 SASEGT. The CDR3 totals 13 residues.

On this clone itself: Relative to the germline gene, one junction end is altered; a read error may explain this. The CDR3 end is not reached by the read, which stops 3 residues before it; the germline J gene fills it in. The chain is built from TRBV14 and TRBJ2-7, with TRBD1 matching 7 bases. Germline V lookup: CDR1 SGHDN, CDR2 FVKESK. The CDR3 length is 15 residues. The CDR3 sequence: CVSSHARTGVYEQYF. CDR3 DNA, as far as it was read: TGTGTCAGCAGCCATGCCAGGACAGGCGTTTACGAG.

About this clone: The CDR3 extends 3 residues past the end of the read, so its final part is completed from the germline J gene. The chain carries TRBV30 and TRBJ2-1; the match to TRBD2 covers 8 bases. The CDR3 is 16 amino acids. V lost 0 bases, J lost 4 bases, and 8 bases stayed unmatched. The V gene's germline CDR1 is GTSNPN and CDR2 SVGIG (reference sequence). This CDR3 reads CAWSVQLAAIYNEQFF. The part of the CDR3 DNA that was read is TGTGCCTGGAGTGTACAACTAGCGGCTATTTACAATGAG.

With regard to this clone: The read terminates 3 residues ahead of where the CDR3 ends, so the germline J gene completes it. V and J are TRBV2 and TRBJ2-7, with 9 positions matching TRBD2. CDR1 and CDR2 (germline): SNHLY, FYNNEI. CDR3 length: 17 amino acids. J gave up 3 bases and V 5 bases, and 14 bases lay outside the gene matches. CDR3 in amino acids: CASSFSGSGRASYEQYF. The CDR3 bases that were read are TGTGCCAGCAGTTTTAGCGGGAGTGGTCGAGCAAGCTACGAG.

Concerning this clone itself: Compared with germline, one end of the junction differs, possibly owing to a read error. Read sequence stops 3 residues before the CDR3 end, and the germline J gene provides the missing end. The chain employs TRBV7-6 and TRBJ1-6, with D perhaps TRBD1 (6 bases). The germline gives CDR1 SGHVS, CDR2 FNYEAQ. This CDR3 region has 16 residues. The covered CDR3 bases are TGTGCCAGCACCTTAAGCTCCCAGGGGCCCAATTCACCC. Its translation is CASTLSSQGPNSP. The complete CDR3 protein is CASTLSSQGPNSPLHF.

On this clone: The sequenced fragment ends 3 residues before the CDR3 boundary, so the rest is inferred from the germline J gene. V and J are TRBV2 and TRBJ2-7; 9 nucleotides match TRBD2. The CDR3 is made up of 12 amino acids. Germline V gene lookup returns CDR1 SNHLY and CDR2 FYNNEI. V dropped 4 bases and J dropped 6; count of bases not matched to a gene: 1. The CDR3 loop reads CASSGTSVEQYF. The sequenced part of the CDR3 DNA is TGTGCCAGCAGTGGGACTAGCGTCGAG.

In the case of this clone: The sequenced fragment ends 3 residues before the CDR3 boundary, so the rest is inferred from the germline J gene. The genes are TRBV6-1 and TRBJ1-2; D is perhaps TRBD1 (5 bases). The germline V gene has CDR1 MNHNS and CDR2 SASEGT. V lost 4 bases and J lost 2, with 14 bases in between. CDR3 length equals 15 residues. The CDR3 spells CASSADTARNYGYTF. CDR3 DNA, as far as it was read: TGTGCCAGCAGTGCGGACACTGCCCGAAACTATGGC.

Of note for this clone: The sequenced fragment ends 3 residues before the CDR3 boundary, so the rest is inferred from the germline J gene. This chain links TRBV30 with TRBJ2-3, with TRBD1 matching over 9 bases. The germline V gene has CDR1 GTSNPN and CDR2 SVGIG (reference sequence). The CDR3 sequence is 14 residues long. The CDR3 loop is CAWSRTGVNQPQYF. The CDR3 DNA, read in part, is TGTGCCTGGAGCCGGACAGGGGTAAATCAGCCG.

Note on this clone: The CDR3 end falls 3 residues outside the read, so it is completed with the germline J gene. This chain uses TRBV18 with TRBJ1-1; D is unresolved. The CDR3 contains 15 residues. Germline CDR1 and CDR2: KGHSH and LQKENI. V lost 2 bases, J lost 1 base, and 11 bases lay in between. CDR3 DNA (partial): TGTGCCAGCTCACCAGTAGGGCCCCCGAACACTGAA. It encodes CASSPVGPPNTE. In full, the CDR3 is CASSPVGPPNTEAFF.

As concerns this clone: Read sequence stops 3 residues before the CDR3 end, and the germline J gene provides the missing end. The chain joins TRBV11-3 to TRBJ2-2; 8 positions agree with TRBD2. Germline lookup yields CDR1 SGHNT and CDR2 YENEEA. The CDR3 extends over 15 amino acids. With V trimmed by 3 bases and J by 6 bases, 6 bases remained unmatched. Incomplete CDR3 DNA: TGTGCCAGCAGCTTTAGCGGGAAAGGAGCCGGGGAG. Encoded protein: CASSFSGKGAGE. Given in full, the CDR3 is CASSFSGKGAGELFF.

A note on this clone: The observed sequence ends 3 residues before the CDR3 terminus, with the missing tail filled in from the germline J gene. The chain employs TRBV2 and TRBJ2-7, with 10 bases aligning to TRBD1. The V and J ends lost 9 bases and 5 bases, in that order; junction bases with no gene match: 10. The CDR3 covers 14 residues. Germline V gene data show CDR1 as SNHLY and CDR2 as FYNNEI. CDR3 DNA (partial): TGTGCCAGTTTCCGGGGACAGGGGTTCCACGAG. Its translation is CASFRGQGFHE. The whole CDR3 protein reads CASFRGQGFHEQYF.

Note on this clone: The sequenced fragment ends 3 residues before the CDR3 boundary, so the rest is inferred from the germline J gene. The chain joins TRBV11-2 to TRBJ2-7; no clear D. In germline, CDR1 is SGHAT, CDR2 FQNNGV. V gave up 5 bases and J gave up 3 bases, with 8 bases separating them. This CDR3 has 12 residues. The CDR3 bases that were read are TGTGCCAGCAGCGACGGGTTCTACGAG. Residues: CASSDGFYE. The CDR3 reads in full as CASSDGFYEQYF. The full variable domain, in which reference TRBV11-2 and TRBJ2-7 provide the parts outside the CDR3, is EAGVAQSPRYKIIEKRQSVAFWCNPISGHATLYWYQQILGQGPKLLIQFQNNGVVDDSQLPKDRFSAERLKGVDSTLKIQPAKLEDSAVYLCASSDGFYEQYFGPGTRLTVT.